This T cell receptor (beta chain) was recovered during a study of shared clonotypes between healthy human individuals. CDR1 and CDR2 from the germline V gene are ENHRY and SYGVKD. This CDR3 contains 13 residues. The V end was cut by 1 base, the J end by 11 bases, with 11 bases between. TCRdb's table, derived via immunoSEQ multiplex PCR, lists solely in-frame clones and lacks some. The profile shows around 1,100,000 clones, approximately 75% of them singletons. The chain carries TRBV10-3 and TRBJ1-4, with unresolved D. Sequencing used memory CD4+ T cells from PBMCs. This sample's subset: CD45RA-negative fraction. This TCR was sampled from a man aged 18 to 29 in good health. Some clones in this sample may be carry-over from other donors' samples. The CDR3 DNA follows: TGTGCCATCAGTGAGTTCGTAGAAGGGAAACTGTTTTTT. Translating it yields CAISEFVEGKLFF.